These 22 T cell receptor beta chains were all obtained from the same sample, sequenced in a study of human T cells and chemical hapten exposure. Time point noted: patch test 3, about 24 weeks after DPC sensitization. Treatment in this sample: therapeutic diphenylcyclopropenone sensitization with weekly scalp DPC. TCRdb passed the RACE reads through MiXCR, listing each CDR3 protein once. The sample carries 80,000 to 100,000 distinct CDR3 sequences, about a tenth recorded once. The source was whole blood, collected in connection with sensitization to the hapten diphenylcyclopropenone (DPC). The receptors come from a woman aged 45-65 years with alopecia areata. Some clones in this sample may be carry-over from other donors' samples.

There are many counts of this clonotype. The genes are TRBV20-1 and TRBJ1-4; D perhaps matches TRBD1 (5 bases). The germline CDR1 and CDR2 sequences are DFQATT and SNEGSKA (reference sequence). With 3 bases removed from V and 8 bases from J, the gap between germline ends came to 13 bases. This CDR3 is 13 amino acids long. Written as DNA, the CDR3 is TGCAGTGCTAGCCGGGACCCAAACGAAAAACTGTTTTTT. Translated, it gives CSASRDPNEKLFF.

V usage is TRBV20-1 and J usage is TRBJ2-7, with D unresolved. V dropped 5 bases and J dropped 4 bases, with 12 bases sitting between them. This CDR3 has 12 amino acids. Germline V gene sequence: CDR1 DFQATT, CDR2 SNEGSKA (reference sequence). CDR3 DNA sequence: TGCAGTGCTCCCGGTAGGCGATACGAGCAGTACTTC. Amino acids: CSAPGRRYEQYF.

In nucleotides, the CDR3 is TGCGCCAGCAGCCTACGACTAGTCTTGGATGAGCAGTTCTTC. The encoded protein is CASSLRLVLDEQFF. The V and J genes are TRBV5-1 and TRBJ2-1; possible D gene TRBD2, 6 bases. The CDR3 is made up of 14 amino acids. Germline V CDR1 and CDR2: SGHRS, YFSETQ. V dropped 4 bases and J dropped 8 bases, with 16 bases sitting between them.

CDR3 amino acids: CASSQDRDASGANVLTF. The CDR3 nucleotides are TGTGCCAGCAGCCAAGATAGGGATGCCTCTGGGGCCAACGTCCTGACTTTC. V and J are TRBV4-2 and TRBJ2-6; D is unresolved. CDR3 length: 17 residues. Germline V gene lookup returns CDR1 LGHNA and CDR2 YNFKEQ. V lost 0 bases to trimming and J lost 0 bases, with 9 bases between them.

This clonotype was counted many times. The chain uses TRBV5-5 and TRBJ2-1; D is unresolved. The CDR3 loop spans 13 amino acids. Germline V gene data show CDR1 as SGHKS and CDR2 as YYEKEE (reference sequence). The ends were cut back, 2 bases at V and 12 bases at J, with 15 bases in the middle. As DNA, the CDR3 is TGTGCCAGCAGCTTCACCCTGGCGCCCAGGCAGTTCTTC. It specifies CASSFTLAPRQFF.

This clonotype is a singleton in its sample. This may come from a read error, since a much larger clone is one base off. As DNA, the CDR3 is TGCGCCAGCAGCTTGCGGGTAGTCTCACAGGGAGGAGAGAATGACTACACCTTC. Translation: CASSLRVVSQGGENDYTF. The V and J genes are TRBV5-1 and TRBJ1-2; the D gene is possibly TRBD1 (6 bases). The germline V and J ends were trimmed by 1 base and 10 bases, with 29 bases remaining between them. CDR1 SGHRS and CDR2 YFSETQ come from the germline V gene. CDR3 length equals 18 residues. The full variable domain, rest sourced from reference TRBV5-1 and TRBJ1-2, is KAGVTQTPRYLIKTRGQQVTLSCSPISGHRSVSWYQQTPGQGLQFLFEYFSETQRNKGNFPGRFSGRQFSNSRSEMNVSTLELGDSALYLCASSLRVVSQGGENDYTFGSGTRLTVV.

J is TRBJ1-5 and V is TRBV7-2; D gene uncertain. The CDR3 is 14 residues long. Trimming removed 6 bases at V and 11 bases at J, with 20 bases between. Germline V gene sequence: CDR1 SGHTA, CDR2 FQGNSA. DNA of the CDR3: TGTGCCAGCAGTCCGTCAACCTTGACCGGCGCCCAGCATTTT. It translates to CASSPSTLTGAQHF.

This clonotype has ten or more counts. The chain recombines TRBV7-3 with TRBJ2-6; D is perhaps TRBD1 (6 bases). V dropped 5 bases and J dropped 0 bases, with 11 bases sitting between them. This CDR3 contains 16 residues. Per germline, CDR1 SGHTA and CDR2 FQGTGA. CDR3 residues: CASSLPTGSGANVLTF. CDR3 nucleotides: TGTGCCAGCAGCCTCCCGACAGGCTCTGGGGCCAACGTCCTGACTTTC.

In its sample, this clonotype was seen a few times. The chain combines TRBV11-2 with TRBJ2-2, with TRBD2 matching over 14 bases. The CDR3 loop spans 18 amino acids. In germline, CDR1 is SGHAT, CDR2 FQNNGV. V was clipped by 6 bases and J by 1 base; unmatched bases: 7. CDR3 sequence: CASSKGLAGAWNTGELFF. The CDR3 bases are TGTGCCAGCAGTAAGGGACTAGCGGGAGCTTGGAACACCGGGGAGCTGTTTTTT.

V gene TRBV7-9 combines with J gene TRBJ1-5; 7 positions agree with TRBD1. V lost 1 base to trimming and J lost 1 base; unmatched junction nucleotides: 1. CDR1 is SEHNR, CDR2 FQNEAQ, per germline (reference sequence). This CDR3 has 15 amino acids. The CDR3, as DNA: TGTGCCAGCAGCTTAGTGGGACAGAGCAATCAGCCCCAGCATTTT. Residues: CASSLVGQSNQPQHF.

The chain employs TRBV3-1 and TRBJ2-1; unclear D gene. Germline assignment: CDR1 LGHDT and CDR2 YNNKEL (reference sequence). This CDR3 is built from 18 residues. V lost 4 bases and J lost 0, with 19 bases in between. CDR3 in amino acids: CASSPRGRRESSYNEQFF. For the CDR3, the DNA is TGTGCCAGCAGCCCAAGAGGTAGACGAGAGAGCTCCTACAATGAGCAGTTCTTC.

The V gene is TRBV11-2, the J gene TRBJ2-5, with TRBD1 matching 10 bases. Trimming removed 5 bases from V and 2 bases from J; junction bases left unmatched: 5. Germline V CDR1 and CDR2: SGHAT, FQNNGV. The CDR3 runs to 15 residues. The CDR3 spells CASSPWTGGQETQYF. CDR3 coding DNA: TGTGCCAGCAGCCCATGGACAGGGGGACAAGAGACCCAGTACTTC.

The gene calls are TRBV11-3 and TRBJ2-1; TRBD2 matches 14 bases. CDR1 is SGHNT and CDR2 is YENEEA in the germline V gene. This CDR3 spans 20 amino acids. V lost 4 bases, J lost 1 base, and 12 bases stayed unmatched. The CDR3 DNA follows: TGTGCCAGCAGCTCCGGGGGACTAGCGGGAGTTCTAAGGTCCTACAATGAGCAGTTCTTC. This gives the protein CASSSGGLAGVLRSYNEQFF.

This clonotype has at least ten counts. This chain's CDR3 is CASSKQGLRSYEQYF. The CDR3 nucleotides read TGTGCCAGCAGCAAACAGGGACTTCGCTCCTACGAGCAGTACTTC. This chain uses TRBV28 with TRBJ2-7; D might be TRBD1 or TRBD2, each matching 6 bases. From germline, CDR1 is MDHEN and CDR2 SYDVKM. This CDR3 spans 15 amino acids. V dropped 6 bases and J dropped 0 bases, with 15 bases sitting between them.

CDR3 amino acids: CASSSPSGRAAHEQFF. CDR3 sequence (DNA): TGTGCCAGCAGCTCTCCCAGCGGGAGGGCCGCCCATGAGCAGTTCTTC. This chain links TRBV7-3 with TRBJ2-1; TRBD2 matches at 10 bases. This CDR3 has 16 residues. V lost 4 bases and J lost 8; bases outside the gene matches: 11. CDR1 SGHTA and CDR2 FQGTGA come from the germline V gene.

The chain joins TRBV10-3 to TRBJ2-2; D perhaps matches TRBD1 (6 bases). V dropped 7 bases and J dropped 6 bases, with 12 bases sitting between them. Germline loops: CDR1 ENHRY, CDR2 SYGVKD. CDR3 length equals 13 residues. CDR3 bases: TGTGCCATCAAGGCAGGGGCCGCCGGGGAGCTGTTTTTT. This codes for CAIKAGAAGELFF.

This clonotype has a count of ten or more. V usage is TRBV29-1 and J usage is TRBJ1-2, with TRBD1 as a possible D gene (5 bases). CDR3 length: 13 residues. V was trimmed by 5 bases and J by 2 bases, leaving 12 bases between them. Germline V CDR1 and CDR2: SQVTM, ANQGSEA. The CDR3 DNA sequence: TGCAGCGTTCCCCCGGGACCGAACTATGGCTACACCTTC. It encodes CSVPPGPNYGYTF.

This clonotype occurred many times. The V call is TRBV27, the J call TRBJ2-5; D is ambiguous. Germline assignment: CDR1 MNHEY and CDR2 SMNVEV (reference sequence). CDR3 length: 13 residues. With 3 bases removed from V and 2 bases from J, the gap between germline ends came to 7 bases. The CDR3 nucleotides read TGTGCCAGCAGTTTGACTTTTCAAGAGACCCAGTACTTC. Amino acid sequence: CASSLTFQETQYF.

The chain carries TRBV7-2 and TRBJ2-3; TRBD2 matches at 7 bases. The CDR3 has 16 residues. Germline CDR1 SGHTA, CDR2 FQGNSA. The junction had 10 bases not matched to a gene; V was cut back by 5 bases and J by 2 bases. CDR3 region: CASSMGGTTFTDTQYF. In nucleotides, the CDR3 is TGTGCCAGCAGCATGGGGGGGACGACCTTCACAGATACGCAGTATTTT.

This clonotype was observed at least ten times. This chain joins TRBV7-9 and TRBJ1-1; no firm D call. Trimming took off 1 base at V and 4 bases at J, with 13 bases between the two ends. CDR3 size: 15 residues. The V gene's germline CDR1 is SEHNR and CDR2 FQNEAQ (reference sequence). The CDR3 protein is CASSLGFGDPTEAFF. The CDR3 DNA follows: TGTGCCAGCAGCTTAGGGTTTGGGGATCCCACTGAAGCTTTCTTT.

V usage is TRBV7-9 and J usage is TRBJ1-4; D may be TRBD1 (6 bases). The J call is in doubt because the DNA end fits TRBJ2-2 better. The V gene's germline CDR1 is SEHNR and CDR2 FQNEAQ (reference sequence). This CDR3 comprises 15 residues. The CDR3 here is CASSSRAGAYEELFF. DNA for the CDR3: TGTGCCAGCAGCTCTAGAGCAGGGGCCTACGAGGAGCTGTTTTTT.

This clonotype was observed a few times. The V and J genes are TRBV29-1 and TRBJ2-1, with 8 bases identical to TRBD2. V dropped 4 bases and J dropped 2; count of bases not matched to a gene: 4. The CDR3 totals 14 residues. Germline V gene data show CDR1 as SQVTM and CDR2 as ANQGSEA. The CDR3 region has the DNA TGCAGCGTTGTGAGTAGCGGGACCTACAATGAGCAGTTCTTC. The encoded protein is CSVVSSGTYNEQFF.